This TCR beta chain was retrieved from a study of T cell responses to AZD1222 COVID-19 vaccine. The CDR3 consists of 13 residues. V lost 7 bases and J lost 3, with 10 bases in between. The V gene's germline CDR1 is LNHDA and CDR2 SQIVND (reference sequence). Clones were read by immunoSEQ multiplex PCR, and TCRdb kept only the in-frame ones, dropping some. Of about 150,000 clones in the sample, 80% to 95% were seen once. Sample: peripheral blood, taken on day 0 of AZD1222 vaccination. V usage is TRBV19 and J usage is TRBJ1-5; no clear D gene. The clonotype comes from an adult in good health. CDR3 sequence reads: CASIQNFNQPQHF. CDR3 coding DNA: TGTGCCAGTATTCAAAATTTCAATCAGCCCCAGCATTTT.